These 12 T cell receptor beta chains share one sample of origin, sequenced in a study of CD8 T cells in Susac syndrome. When the RNA was reverse transcribed, random hexamers were used with an input of roughly 0.5 to 1 ug. TCRdb reprocessed the immunoSEQ multiplex PCR reads with MiXCR, giving one entry per CDR3 protein. The repertoire holds about 290,000 distinct CDR3 sequences, with about 88% as singletons. Sequencing input: CD8+ T cells from PBMCs. The origin of the receptors is a human donor with multiple sclerosis.

The chain joins TRBV30 to TRBJ2-3, with D perhaps TRBD2 (6 bases). V gave up 1 base and J gave up 1 base, with 21 bases separating them. In germline, CDR1 is GTSNPN, CDR2 SVGIG (reference sequence). This CDR3 spans 18 amino acids. The CDR3 region is CAWSDGIARWEGTDTQYF. The DNA of the CDR3 is TGTGCCTGGAGTGACGGGATAGCGCGTTGGGAGGGCACAGATACGCAGTATTTT.

The rearrangement uses TRBV5-1 and TRBJ2-2, with D possibly TRBD2 on 5 matching bases. Germline lookup yields CDR1 SGHRS and CDR2 YFSETQ. The CDR3 runs 14 residues. Trimming took off 4 bases at V and 6 bases at J, with 13 bases between the two ends. CDR3 amino acids: CASSLGEWAGELFF. The DNA for the CDR3 is TGCGCCAGCAGCCTCGGGGAGTGGGCCGGGGAGCTGTTTTTT.

The rearrangement uses TRBV19 and TRBJ1-5; D perhaps matches TRBD1 (5 bases). The CDR3 has 12 residues. V lost 10 bases to trimming and J lost 2 bases, with 9 bases between them. From germline, CDR1 is LNHDA and CDR2 SQIVND (reference sequence). CDR3 in amino acids: CATRGGNQPQHF. The DNA for the CDR3 is TGTGCCACCCGAGGGGGCAATCAGCCCCAGCATTTT.

V usage is TRBV19 and J usage is TRBJ2-1; tentatively, D is TRBD2 (6 bases). CDR3 length equals 16 residues. The germline gives CDR1 LNHDA, CDR2 SQIVND (reference sequence). V shed 7 bases and J shed 2 bases, with 18 bases lying between them. In DNA form, the CDR3 reads TGTGCCAGTACCGCGGTGGCTAGCGTGACCTACAATGAGCAGTTCTTC. It yields the protein CASTAVASVTYNEQFF.

The sample holds a few counts of this clonotype. V gene TRBV10-3 combines with J gene TRBJ1-1, with D unclear. The CDR3 is 14 amino acids. The V gene lost 0 bases and the J gene lost 2 bases, with 7 bases spanning the gap. Germline CDR1 is ENHRY and CDR2 is SYGVKD. In DNA form, the CDR3 reads TGTGCCATCAGTGAGTCTGCAGGAAACACTGAAGCTTTCTTT. This encodes CAISESAGNTEAFF.

CDR3 sequence: CALARALGDTQYF. CDR3 nucleotides: TGTGCCCTCGCTAGGGCTCTGGGGGATACGCAGTATTTT. The chain recombines TRBV28 with TRBJ2-3; D remains unclear. The CDR3 sequence is 13 residues long. V lost 11 bases to trimming and J lost 6 bases, with 18 bases between them. The V gene's germline CDR1 is MDHEN and CDR2 SYDVKM.

The J gene is TRBJ2-7, the V gene TRBV5-1, with 7 nucleotides matching TRBD2. Germline values: CDR1 SGHRS, CDR2 YFSETQ. V lost 4 bases, J lost 6 bases, and 16 bases stayed unmatched. The CDR3 has 16 amino acids. The CDR3 reads CASSQARGESTGEQYF. The CDR3 DNA reads TGCGCCAGCAGCCAAGCCCGGGGGGAGTCCACTGGCGAGCAGTACTTC.

The count of this clonotype is one. The gene calls are TRBV4-2 and TRBJ1-2, with 8 bases aligning to TRBD1. With V trimmed by 0 bases and J by 3 bases, 9 bases remained unmatched. There are 17 residues in the CDR3. From germline, CDR1 is LGHNA and CDR2 YNFKEQ. CDR3 loop: CASSQELGTGLYYGYTF. CDR3 sequence (DNA): TGTGCCAGCAGCCAAGAACTGGGGACAGGCCTTTACTATGGCTACACCTTC.

This clonotype was found a few times. This chain connects TRBV12-3 or TRBV12-4 to TRBJ2-7, with D possibly matching TRBD2 (5 bases). With 5 bases removed from V and 6 bases from J, the gap between germline ends came to 11 bases. CDR3 length equals 12 residues. The CDR3 nucleotides are TGTGCCAGCAGTGGGCTGGGGAGCGAGCAGTACTTC. Its protein is CASSGLGSEQYF.

The chain combines TRBV4-1 with TRBJ2-1; the match to TRBD2 covers 11 bases. The CDR3 length is 17 residues. Losses at the gene ends were 0 bases for V and 5 bases for J; bases not matched to a gene: 6. The V gene's germline CDR1 is MGHRA and CDR2 YSYEKL. CDR3 bases: TGCGCCAGCAGCCAAGATCAACTAGCGGGGGTTAACAATGAGCAGTTCTTC. It codes for CASSQDQLAGVNNEQFF.

In this sample, this clonotype turned up a few times. The chain uses TRBV11-2 and TRBJ2-7, with 9 bases that match TRBD1. From germline, CDR1 is SGHAT and CDR2 FQNNGV. The V gene end was trimmed by 5 bases and the J gene end by 2 bases; junction bases not matched to a gene: 10. The CDR3 extends over 16 amino acids. The CDR3 nucleotides read TGTGCCAGCAGCAACGCCCCGGGACAGGGCACCTACGAGCAGTACTTC. This gives the protein CASSNAPGQGTYEQYF.

V and J are TRBV6-1 and TRBJ2-7; 11 bases are shared with TRBD1. With V trimmed by 8 bases and J by 6 bases, 9 bases remained unmatched. This CDR3 spans 14 amino acids. Germline V gene sequence: CDR1 MNHNS, CDR2 SASEGT. CDR3 nucleotides: TGTGCCAGCCCCGGACAGGGGGCGCAAATCGAGCAGTACTTC. It yields the protein CASPGQGAQIEQYF.